The source of this T cell receptor beta chain is a study of blood T cell repertoires in COVID-19. CDR3 size: 13 residues. Trimming cost V 6 bases and J 2 bases, with 11 bases left between them. As handled by the study authors: Estimation of nucleated cell counts was performed using reference gene primer amplification. The protocol was immunoSEQ multiplex PCR, while the TCRdb copy is restricted to in-frame clones and leaves out a portion. Clonal size and the V and J genes are those of that table, whereas D and trimming came from the DNA. The repertoire includes about 320,000 clones, around nine tenths of them detected once, and roughly 2.5% sits in the top ten.

The source is a man in his 60s who had recovered from COVID-19. Sequenced material: PBMCs or T cells enriched from blood (not recorded which). The V and J genes are TRBV12-3 or TRBV12-4 and TRBJ2-7; maybe TRBD1 (5 bases). The CDR3 spells CASSIRVPYEQYF. CDR3 bases: TGTGCCAGCAGCATCAGGGTCCCCTACGAGCAGTACTTC.